Reported below is one T cell receptor beta chain. There is no known antigen for this receptor. No much larger clone is present one base from it, and per-base qualities are unavailable. The data derive from a study of blood T cell repertoires in COVID-19 (dated by TCRdb to between 2020 and 2021). Broadly, across the study: Samples covering the acute and convalescent phases of COVID-19 were provided by collaborators in the United States, Italy and Spain. The material from the prospective study consisted of cDNA or gDNA derived from T cells, B-cell-depleted T cells, or PBMCs. Subjects who had been exposed to COVID-19, were actively infected with it, or had recovered from it provided the deeply sampled blood TCRbeta repertoires that made up the dataset. The repertoires were released in a freely available public database intended as a resource for research on the immune response to SARS-CoV-2. Samples came from the ongoing ImmuneRACE study (first 160 participants) plus 1,254 subjects from 6 global collaborators. The sample metadata nearly always contained a de-identified subject ID, COVID-19 status, age in years and sex. Where available, HLA class I and class II types were obtained from metadata supplied by the sample provider rather than from assay-based typing.

The collaborating institutions used their own protocols to collect whole blood in K2EDTA tubes. Collaborator samples were shipped for TCRbeta analysis as frozen whole blood, isolated PBMCs, or DNA extracted from either sample type. The immunoSEQ Assay, a bias-controlled multiplex PCR, was used to amplify TCRbeta CDR3 regions from genomic DNA. Concerning the study's data processing: Within the assay, amplification of reference gene primers was used to estimate how many nucleated cells each sample contained. Sequence reads were collapsed and filtered to measure the absolute abundance of every unique TCRbeta CDR3 rearrangement. Productive Simpson clonality was computed per sample as the square root of Simpson's diversity index over productive rearrangements. TCRdb took this table from immuneACCESS and kept in-frame rearrangements with V and J called. Such tables lack part of the clones; where checked against another copy, unresolved V genes explain under half of the gap, and the rest is unexplained. The V and J calls and clone size come from that table; D and trimming were worked out from the DNA. This sample is represented by about 51,000 clones; approximately 86% of them were singletons. The top ten clones comprise 3.5% to 4.5% of the sample.

Summary of the overall study and its limitations: How much clinical and demographic metadata was included differed by source and by participant, and the metadata was provided uncurated.

From cysteine to phenylalanine, the CDR3 is 15 amino acids long. The only DNA kept is the CDR3, 45 bases in frame from the first base. Deletion took 5 bases off V and 2 bases off J, with a span of 13 bases between the germline ends. From a lookup of the germline V gene, CDR1 and CDR2 are KGHDR and SFDVKD. This clonotype originated in an older man with active COVID-19. Sequencing input: peripheral blood. The chain employs TRBV24-1 and TRBJ2-3; tentative D gene TRBD1, with 6 bases matching. The CDR3 protein is CATSAQGPFTDTQYF. The nucleotides read TGTGCCACCAGTGCCCAGGGGCCCTTCACAGATACGCAGTATTTT.